This TCR beta chain was found in a study of cytomegalovirus exposure and HLA in healthy donors. Researchers ran the PCR with 60 Vbeta and 13 Jbeta primers. The data were produced by immunoSEQ multiplex PCR, yet TCRdb's version contains in-frame clones alone and is incomplete. This sample carries 150,000 or so clones, over 60% of them seen once, and the ten largest clones take less than 15%. Trimming removed 2 bases from V and 5 bases from J, with 14 bases in between. Germline V gene sequence: CDR1 SGHTA, CDR2 FQGNSA. This CDR3 comprises 15 residues. The J gene is TRBJ2-3, the V gene TRBV7-2, with D possibly matching TRBD1 (7 bases). Sequenced: PBMCs. The clonotype comes from a middle-aged man in good health and CMV-seropositive. CDR3 bases: TGTGCCAGCAGCTTACAGGGGGGAAGGGAAGATACGCAGTATTTT. Protein sequence: CASSLQGGREDTQYF.